Shown below are 10 T cell receptor beta chains from a single sample sequenced in a study of monozygotic twins with cystic fibrosis. Assay: immunoSEQ multiplex PCR; the TCRdb copy retains only in-frame clones and omits some. The sample carries tens of thousands of clones, 96% recorded once. The sequencing input was blood. Receptor source: a girl under 10 years old with cystic fibrosis.

The CDR3: CASSSDSYNEQFF. In DNA form, the CDR3 reads TGCGCCAGCAGCTCGGACTCCTACAATGAGCAGTTCTTC. V usage is TRBV5-1 and J usage is TRBJ2-1; D is ambiguous. The CDR3 consists of 13 residues. Germline assignment: CDR1 SGHRS and CDR2 YFSETQ. The germline V and J ends were trimmed by 3 bases and 0 bases, with 4 bases remaining between them.

This chain uses TRBV10-1 with TRBJ2-2; 7 bases line up with TRBD1. Germline-derived CDR1 and CDR2 are WNHNN and SYGVQD (reference sequence). The CDR3 consists of 20 residues. J was trimmed by 2 bases and V by 10 bases; bases with no gene match: 25. For the CDR3, the DNA is TGCGCCACCTTCTACAGGGGCATTTCCGCCCTTCCAAGTAACACCGGGGAGCTGTTTTTT. This gives the protein CATFYRGISALPSNTGELFF.

This clone is a singleton in its sample. The CDR3 DNA sequence: TGTGCCAGCAGTGAACTAGCGGGTAGCACAGATACGCAGTATTTT. Amino acid sequence: CASSELAGSTDTQYF. V and J are TRBV6-4 and TRBJ2-3; 9 nucleotides line up with TRBD2. CDR1 MRHNA and CDR2 SNTAGT come from the germline V gene. The CDR3 extends over 15 amino acids. Trimming at V came to 3 bases and at J to 0 bases, leaving 1 base not matched to a gene.

V gene TRBV11-2 combines with J gene TRBJ1-2; 7 bases agree with TRBD1. This CDR3 region has 14 residues. Germline-derived CDR1 and CDR2 are SGHAT and FQNNGV. V lost 5 bases, J lost 5 bases, and 8 bases stayed unmatched. CDR3 DNA sequence: TGTGCCAGCAGCCCAACGGGGACAGAGTATGGCTACACCTTC. Amino acids: CASSPTGTEYGYTF.

The V call is TRBV9, the J call TRBJ2-6; D uncertain. Germline V lookup: CDR1 SGDLS, CDR2 YYNGEE. The CDR3 consists of 18 residues. Trimming stripped 4 bases from V and 0 bases from J, with 17 bases between. The CDR3 region has the DNA TGTGCCAGCAGCCGCCACGGACCGGTCGGCTCTGGGGCCAACGTCCTGACTTTC. This codes for CASSRHGPVGSGANVLTF.

The V gene is TRBV28, the J gene TRBJ2-3, with 9 bases aligning to TRBD2. Germline-derived CDR1 and CDR2 are MDHEN and SYDVKM. This CDR3 spans 18 amino acids. The trim removed 1 base at V and 4 bases at J, leaving 12 bases unmatched. The CDR3 sequence is CASSLFKSWLAGPDTQYF. The CDR3 nucleotides are TGTGCCAGCAGTTTATTCAAGTCATGGCTAGCGGGACCAGATACGCAGTATTTT.

The rearrangement uses TRBV5-1 and TRBJ2-1; TRBD2 matches at 12 bases. Germline lookup yields CDR1 SGHRS and CDR2 YFSETQ. The CDR3 has 15 residues. V trimming: 3 bases; J trimming: 6 bases; junction bases outside the gene matches: 4. The CDR3 loop reads CASSSGLAGINEQFF. CDR3 nucleotide sequence: TGCGCCAGCAGCTCTGGACTAGCGGGAATCAATGAGCAGTTCTTC. Together with reference TRBV5-1 and TRBJ2-1, the CDR3 gives the full variable domain: KAGVTQTPRYLIKTRGQQVTLSCSPISGHRSVSWYQQTPGQGLQFLFEYFSETQRNKGNFPGRFSGRQFSNSRSEMNVSTLELGDSALYLCASSSGLAGINEQFFGPGTRLTVL.

The J gene is TRBJ2-6, the V gene TRBV9; possibly TRBD2 for D (6 bases). Germline V gene sequence: CDR1 SGDLS, CDR2 YYNGEE. This CDR3 region has 18 residues. The germline V and J ends were trimmed by 0 bases and 0 bases, with 13 bases remaining between them. This chain's CDR3 is CASSVGAGPHSGANVLTF. The CDR3 DNA sequence: TGTGCCAGCAGCGTAGGCGCGGGACCGCACTCTGGGGCCAACGTCCTGACTTTC.

The chain has TRBV18 and TRBJ1-2; D remains unclear. The V end was cut by 2 bases, the J end by 0 bases, with 10 bases between. From germline, CDR1 is KGHSH and CDR2 LQKENI. This CDR3 region has 15 residues. This chain's CDR3 is CASSPNGSPNYGYTF. The CDR3, as DNA: TGTGCCAGCTCACCAAACGGAAGTCCTAACTATGGCTACACCTTC.

In this sample, this clone turned up once. CDR3 sequence reads: CASSEYRLTKLFF. The CDR3, as DNA: TGTGCCAGCAGTGAATACCGGCTCACTAAACTGTTTTTT. The chain joins TRBV6-1 to TRBJ1-4; D is uncertain. CDR1 and CDR2 from the germline V gene are MNHNS and SASEGT. CDR3 length: 13 residues. Between the trimmed V and J ends, which lost 2 bases and 11 bases, there was a span of 12 bases.